One T cell receptor beta chain is described in this entry. What this receptor recognizes is not known. No base quality values were provided; no much bigger clone lies one nucleotide off. The sample originates from a study of blood T cell repertoires in COVID-19 (dated by TCRdb to 2018 to 2020). For the study in its entirety: Collaborator samples came from the United States, Italy and Spain and covered acute and convalescent phases of COVID-19. The material from the prospective study consisted of cDNA or gDNA derived from T cells, B-cell-depleted T cells, or PBMCs. Subjects who had been exposed to COVID-19, were actively infected with it, or had recovered from it provided the deeply sampled blood TCRbeta repertoires that made up the dataset. The repertoires were released in a freely available public database meant as a resource for research on the immune response to SARS-CoV-2. The samples were drawn from two sources: the first 160 participants of the ongoing ImmuneRACE study, and 1,000 to 1,500 subjects contributed by 6 global collaborators. Sample metadata almost always included a de-identified subject ID, COVID-19 status, age in years and sex. Where HLA class I and class II types were available, the types were taken from metadata supplied by the sample provider, not from assay-based typing. Study-level results and caveats: Clinical and demographic metadata were provided uncurated, with the amount varying by source and participant.

Collaborating institutions collected whole blood in K2EDTA tubes following their own protocols. For TCRbeta analysis, collaborator samples were shipped as frozen whole blood, as isolated PBMCs, or as DNA extracted from either sample type. The immunoSEQ Assay, a bias-controlled multiplex PCR, was used to amplify TCRbeta CDR3 regions from genomic DNA. The study's own analysis went as follows. Nucleated cell counts per sample were estimated from amplification of reference gene primers within the assay. To quantify the absolute abundance of each unique TCRbeta CDR3 rearrangement, sequence reads were collapsed and filtered. Productive Simpson clonality was computed per sample as the square root of Simpson's diversity index over productive rearrangements. TCRdb provides this immuneACCESS table in a form limited to in-frame rearrangements. Some clones are lacking; in checked studies, under half of them reflect an unresolved V gene, and why the rest are absent is not known. That table gives V, J and clone size, and the DNA gave D and trimming. The sample has 60,000 to 85,000 clones on record, around 87% of them singletons. Together, the top ten hold 9.5% to 15% of the sample.

After removal of 6 bases from V and 16 bases from J, the junction retains 10 bases not matched to a gene. The CDR3 contains 12 residues, cysteine and phenylalanine counted. Only the CDR3 DNA stays, 36 bases, in frame from base 1. From a lookup of the germline V gene, CDR1 and CDR2 are KGHSY and FQNENV. This receptor chain uses TRBV16 and TRBJ2-1, with 9 central nucleotides matching TRBD2. The source is a human donor in a cohort sampled during active COVID-19. The material sequenced was peripheral blood. The sequenced DNA: TGTGCCAGCAGTCGTGGCGGGGGGGCCCGATTCTTC. This encodes CASSRGGGARFF.